Below, 29 T cell receptor beta chains from the same sample are listed, as sequenced in a study of OX40 agonist ivuxolimab in advanced cancers. The table came from immunoSEQ multiplex PCR; TCRdb's copy has only in-frame clones and leaves some out. The sample lists around 75,000 clones, 80% to 90% seen once, with over 0.95% in the top ten. Sequenced material: CD4+ or CD8+ T cells sorted from blood, taken in a trial of the OX40 agonist ivuxolimab. The receptors were gathered from an adult with an advanced solid tumor such as melanoma, head and neck, liver or kidney cancer.

This clone was picked up a small number of times. This chain joins TRBV7-6 and TRBJ2-7; D assignment may be TRBD1 or TRBD2 (5 bases each). Germline CDR1 and CDR2: SGHVS and FNYEAQ. V lost 5 bases and J 13 bases, leaving 18 bases between the germline ends. This CDR3 is built from 12 residues. CDR3 sequence reads: CASSLSQGPLYF. The CDR3 DNA is TGTGCCAGCAGCCTCTCCCAGGGACCTTTATACTTC.

This chain joins TRBV2 and TRBJ1-2; the D is unclear. With 4 bases removed from V and 2 bases from J, the gap between germline ends came to 11 bases. Germline CDR1 SNHLY, CDR2 FYNNEI. The CDR3 is 14 residues long. CDR3 sequence reads: CASSGVRTNYGYTF. Written as DNA, the CDR3 is TGTGCCAGCAGTGGAGTACGAACCAACTATGGCTACACCTTC.

This chain links TRBV18 with TRBJ1-3; a weak D match, TRBD1 (6 bases). Between the trimmed V and J ends, which lost 5 bases and 2 bases, there was a span of 13 bases. The CDR3 has 15 residues. Germline loops: CDR1 KGHSH, CDR2 LQKENI. The CDR3 DNA is TGTGCCAGCTCAGTAGGGACACCAACTGGAAACACCATATATTTT. The encoded protein is CASSVGTPTGNTIYF. Full variable domain (remainder filled in from reference TRBV18 and TRBJ1-3): NAGVMQNPRHLVRRRGQEARLRCSPMKGHSHVYWYRQLPEEGLKFMVYLQKENIIDESGMPKERFSAEFPKEGPSILRIQQVVRGDSAAYFCASSVGTPTGNTIYFGEGSWLTVV.

The rearrangement uses TRBV27 and TRBJ1-2; 9 bases match TRBD1. Germline V gene data show CDR1 as MNHEY and CDR2 as SMNVEV (reference sequence). The CDR3 runs 16 residues. V gave up 0 bases and J gave up 4 bases; unmatched junction bases: 6. The CDR3 sequence: CASSLSRGTGSYGYTF. The CDR3 region has the DNA TGTGCCAGCAGTTTATCGCGTGGGACAGGGAGCTATGGCTACACCTTC.

The chain uses TRBV28 and TRBJ1-6; TRBD1 matches 9 bases. Germline V gene sequence: CDR1 MDHEN, CDR2 SYDVKM. The CDR3 is 17 amino acids. Losses at the gene ends were 6 bases for V and 9 bases for J; bases not matched to a gene: 15. The CDR3 loop is CASSLRTGARIGSPLHF. CDR3 DNA sequence: TGTGCCAGCAGCCTAAGGACAGGGGCCCGGATAGGTTCACCCCTCCACTTT. Full variable domain (missing parts from reference TRBV28 and TRBJ1-6): DVKVTQSSRYLVKRTGEKVFLECVQDMDHENMFWYRQDPGLGLRLIYFSYDVKMKEKGDIPEGYSVSREKKERFSLILESASTNQTSMYLCASSLRTGARIGSPLHFGNGTRLTVT.

The rearrangement uses TRBV18 and TRBJ1-5; 7 nucleotides agree with TRBD1. The V and J ends lost 2 bases and 11 bases, in that order; junction bases with no gene match: 12. Germline CDR1 and CDR2: KGHSH and LQKENI. The CDR3 runs to 15 residues. The CDR3, as DNA: TGTGCCAGCTCACCAGTCGCAGGCCCCAGGGGGGCCCAGCATTTT. Encoded protein: CASSPVAGPRGAQHF.

The J gene is TRBJ1-1, the V gene TRBV18; D unresolved. Germline lookup yields CDR1 KGHSH and CDR2 LQKENI. V dropped 0 bases and J dropped 0 bases, with 11 bases sitting between them. This CDR3 has 16 amino acids. The CDR3 nucleotides are TGTGCCAGCTCACCACCGGCAGGAACCTTGAACACTGAAGCTTTCTTT. Its translation is CASSPPAGTLNTEAFF.

Many counts were recorded for this clone. The J gene is TRBJ2-2, the V gene TRBV27, with D perhaps matching TRBD1 (5 bases). Germline V gene data show CDR1 as MNHEY and CDR2 as SMNVEV (reference sequence). The CDR3 runs 11 residues. V was pared by 6 bases and J by 10 bases, with 9 bases between. CDR3 in DNA: TGTGCCAGCAGCCGACAGTCGGAGCTGTTTTTT. This codes for CASSRQSELFF.

For the CDR3, the DNA is TGTGCCAGCAGCTTCGGGGGGTCAGATGAAAAACTGTTTTTT. Translating gives CASSFGGSDEKLFF. V is TRBV7-2 and J is TRBJ1-4, with D perhaps matching TRBD1 (5 bases). V was shortened by 3 bases and J by 6 bases, with 11 bases between the two germline ends. There are 14 residues in the CDR3. Germline V lookup: CDR1 SGHTA, CDR2 FQGNSA.

This chain connects TRBV19 to TRBJ2-5; D unclear. The V and J ends lost 5 bases and 6 bases respectively, with 16 bases between them. Germline V gene data show CDR1 as LNHDA and CDR2 as SQIVND (reference sequence). The CDR3 runs to 14 residues. Written as DNA, the CDR3 is TGTGCCAGTAGTGCCCCAACCCTGGTGAAGACCCAGTACTTC. Translated: CASSAPTLVKTQYF.

The CDR3 is CASSPSPGGGETQYF. DNA for the CDR3: TGTGCCAGCAGCCCGTCCCCGGGGGGGGGCGAGACCCAGTACTTC. The V call is TRBV7-9, the J call TRBJ2-5, with 8 bases fitting TRBD2. Trimming took 5 bases from V and 5 from J; bases not matched to a gene: 10. This CDR3 has 15 residues. The germline CDR1 and CDR2 sequences are SEHNR and FQNEAQ (reference sequence).

This sequence joins TRBV7-6 and TRBJ1-5, with D hard to call. This CDR3 has 12 residues. V lost 5 bases and J lost 5, with 7 bases in between. CDR1 and CDR2 from the germline V gene are SGHVS and FNYEAQ. CDR3 in DNA: TGTGCCAGCAGCATGACCGATCAGCCCCAGCATTTT. This translates into CASSMTDQPQHF.

The chain has TRBV19 and TRBJ2-3; unclear D gene. The length of the CDR3 is 14 residues. The V end lost 5 bases, the J end lost 2 bases, and 11 bases lay between the germline ends. The germline V gene has CDR1 LNHDA and CDR2 SQIVND (reference sequence). CDR3: CASSFRTATDTQYF. The CDR3 nucleotides are TGTGCCAGTAGTTTCCGGACGGCCACAGATACGCAGTATTTT.

The V call is TRBV15, the J call TRBJ1-1; D might be TRBD1 (6 bases). CDR3 length: 15 residues. Trimming removed 0 bases from V and 1 base from J, with 9 bases in between. The V gene's germline CDR1 is LNHNV and CDR2 YYDKDF (reference sequence). The CDR3 nucleotides read TGTGCCACCAGCAGAGATAAGGGGGGGAACACTGAAGCTTTCTTT. It translates to CATSRDKGGNTEAFF. The whole variable domain, remainder taken from reference TRBV15 and TRBJ1-1, is DAMVIQNPRYQVTQFGKPVTLSCSQTLNHNVMYWYQQKSSQAPKLLFHYYDKDFNNEADTPDNFQSRRPNTSFCFLDIRSPGLGDTAMYLCATSRDKGGNTEAFFGQGTRLTVV.

The V call is TRBV15, the J call TRBJ1-4; no reliable D call. This CDR3 region has 12 residues. Deletions cut 3 bases from V and 7 bases from J, with 6 bases between. Germline V gene lookup returns CDR1 LNHNV and CDR2 YYDKDF (reference sequence). The CDR3: CATSRQGEKLFF. In DNA form, the CDR3 reads TGTGCCACCAGCAGGCAAGGTGAAAAACTGTTTTTT.

V is TRBV7-1 and J is TRBJ2-6, with D perhaps TRBD1 (5 bases). TRBV7-1 is an open reading frame whose function is uncertain. The V and J ends lost 5 bases and 5 bases respectively, with 22 bases between them. The CDR3 is 18 residues long. The CDR3 here is CASSRHLRGQSRANVLTF. As DNA, the CDR3 is TGTGCCAGCAGCCGTCACTTACGAGGACAAAGTCGGGCCAACGTCCTGACTTTC.

The CDR3 sequence: CASSIRTGAHYEQYF. In DNA, the CDR3 is TGTGCCAGTAGTATTAGGACAGGGGCACACTACGAGCAGTACTTC. The chain recombines TRBV19 with TRBJ2-7; 9 bases match TRBD1. Losses at the gene ends were 3 bases for V and 3 bases for J; bases not matched to a gene: 6. Germline assignment: CDR1 LNHDA and CDR2 SQIVND (reference sequence). The CDR3 is 15 amino acids.

This chain joins TRBV6-1 and TRBJ2-2; D is uncertain. The CDR3 runs 11 residues. The V end lost 6 bases, the J end lost 4 bases, and 3 bases lay between the germline ends. The germline V gene encodes CDR1 MNHNS and CDR2 SASEGT. CDR3 residues: CASSPTGELFF. CDR3 DNA: TGTGCCAGCAGCCCCACCGGGGAGCTGTTTTTT.

The rearrangement joins TRBV2 to TRBJ1-5; TRBD1 matches 8 bases. V was clipped by 5 bases and J by 5 bases; unmatched bases: 11. This CDR3 has 16 residues. Per germline, CDR1 SNHLY and CDR2 FYNNEI. The CDR3: CASSPAKTGGDQPQHF. For the CDR3, the DNA is TGTGCCAGCAGTCCCGCTAAAACAGGGGGGGATCAGCCCCAGCATTTT.

The CDR3 reads CASSLIGVGEQYF. CDR3 sequence (DNA): TGCGCCAGCAGCTTGATCGGGGTTGGCGAGCAGTACTTC. The chain employs TRBV5-1 and TRBJ2-7; D perhaps matches TRBD2 (5 bases). Looked up from germline, CDR1 is SGHRS and CDR2 is YFSETQ. The CDR3 extends over 13 amino acids. Trimming cost V 1 base and J 6 bases, with 11 bases left between them.

The rearrangement links TRBV5-1 to TRBJ1-1; D gene unclear. The CDR3 has 12 residues. The V gene's germline CDR1 is SGHRS and CDR2 YFSETQ. V lost 5 bases, J lost 1 base, and 6 bases lay in between. The CDR3 spells CASRSENTEAFF. The DNA of the CDR3 is TGCGCCAGCAGGTCAGAGAACACTGAAGCTTTCTTT.

This clone appeared a few times. The chain uses TRBV29-1 and TRBJ1-1, with D uncertain. The germline V gene encodes CDR1 SQVTM and CDR2 ANQGSEA. CDR3 length: 13 residues. The V end lost 3 bases, the J end lost 5 bases, and 13 bases lay between the germline ends. This CDR3 is CSVDTRAGTEAFF. CDR3 bases: TGCAGCGTTGATACGAGGGCCGGGACTGAAGCTTTCTTT.

V is TRBV28 and J is TRBJ2-5, with 7 bases identical to TRBD1. Germline V gene data show CDR1 as MDHEN and CDR2 as SYDVKM. Losses at the gene ends were 6 bases for V and 2 bases for J; bases not matched to a gene: 3. The CDR3 totals 13 residues. This CDR3 reads CASRQGLQETQYF. The CDR3 DNA is TGTGCCAGCAGACAGGGGTTACAAGAGACCCAGTACTTC.

The V and J genes are TRBV6-5 and TRBJ2-1; a possible D gene is TRBD1 (6 bases). CDR1 is MNHEY and CDR2 is SVGAGI in the germline V gene. CDR3 size: 15 residues. Between the trimmed V and J ends, which lost 3 bases and 8 bases, there was a span of 17 bases. The chain's CDR3 is CASSYIQGLGDEQFF. The CDR3 DNA sequence: TGTGCCAGCAGTTATATCCAGGGGCTTGGGGATGAGCAGTTCTTC.

The chain couples TRBV27 to TRBJ2-7; TRBD1 matches at 8 bases. Germline V gene data show CDR1 as MNHEY and CDR2 as SMNVEV (reference sequence). With 4 bases clipped from V and 5 bases from J, the junction kept 7 bases outside the gene matches. CDR3 length: 14 amino acids. This chain's CDR3 is CASSSDRGFNEQYF. In nucleotides, the CDR3 is TGTGCCAGCAGTTCCGACAGGGGTTTCAACGAGCAGTACTTC.

This clone was seen a single time. V and J are TRBV19 and TRBJ2-3; 9 bases fit TRBD2. Germline assignment: CDR1 LNHDA and CDR2 SQIVND (reference sequence). Trimming took 7 bases from V and 3 from J; bases not matched to a gene: 5. This CDR3 spans 14 amino acids. CDR3 DNA: TGTGCCAGTACCGCGGGGGGGATGACAGATACGCAGTATTTT. This encodes CASTAGGMTDTQYF.

The rearrangement uses TRBV7-8 and TRBJ2-5; 7 bases line up with TRBD2. V trimming: 1 base; J trimming: 7 bases; junction bases outside the gene matches: 9. Per germline, CDR1 SGHVS and CDR2 FQNEAQ. The CDR3 covers 15 residues. CDR3 protein: CASSLGELALGTQYF. The DNA for the CDR3 is TGTGCCAGCAGCTTAGGGGAACTAGCGCTGGGGACCCAGTACTTC.

The chain is built from TRBV19 and TRBJ2-5, with 8 bases lining up with TRBD1. The J call may be faulty, since TRBJ2-7 better matches the DNA end. Per the germline V gene, CDR1 is LNHDA and CDR2 is SQIVND (reference sequence). The CDR3 spans 13 residues. The CDR3 loop reads CASASRGLYEQYF. The CDR3 bases are TGTGCCAGTGCGTCCAGGGGGCTCTACGAGCAGTACTTC.

The chain links TRBV30 to TRBJ2-7, with TRBD2 as a possible D gene (6 bases). Germline CDR1 GTSNPN, CDR2 SVGIG (reference sequence). V shed 1 base and J shed 12 bases, with 16 bases lying between them. The CDR3 consists of 12 residues. The CDR3 DNA is TGTGCCTGGAGTGCCGGGGGTCGCCGGGGGTACTTC. Its translation is CAWSAGGRRGYF.